This T cell receptor beta chain is drawn from a study of T cell responses to AZD1222 COVID-19 vaccine. Regarding the study as a whole: Spike-specific TCR breadth and depth both grew after two AZD1222 doses.

The CDR3 sequence is 15 residues long. The germline V gene has CDR1 MNHNY and CDR2 SVGAGI (reference sequence). The ends lost 4 bases at V and 5 bases at J; junction bases unmatched: 3. Only in-frame clones appear in the TCRdb table, and some are missing; sequencing was by immunoSEQ multiplex PCR. The repertoire holds 150,000 or so clones, with roughly 92% as singletons. Points on this clone: Its antigen is unknown.

The clonotype comes from an adult in good health. Sample: peripheral blood, taken on day 0 of AZD1222 vaccination. The gene calls are TRBV6-6 and TRBJ2-1; TRBD2 matches at 12 bases. CDR3 protein: CASSFGLAGNNEQFF. The CDR3 DNA is TGTGCCAGCAGTTTTGGACTAGCGGGGAACAATGAGCAGTTCTTC.